Following are 12 T cell receptor beta chains from one sample sequenced in a study of identical twins. TCRdb ran MiXCR on the 5' RACE reads and lists one entry per CDR3 protein. The table shows around 650,000 distinct CDR3 sequences, with roughly 7.2% occurring only once. The data also belong to a second study, concerning yellow fever vaccine responses in identical twins.

Specimen: PBMCs. Receptor source: a woman aged 18-29 years in good health.

This clonotype was seen ten or more times. The chain employs TRBV4-1 and TRBJ2-3, with 11 positions matching TRBD2. This CDR3 region has 16 residues. V lost 5 bases to trimming and J lost 1 base; unmatched junction nucleotides: 5. Germline CDR1 and CDR2: MGHRA and YSYEKL. The CDR3 sequence is CASSYSGGVGTDTQYF. For the CDR3, the DNA is TGCGCCAGCAGCTATAGCGGGGGGGTTGGCACAGATACGCAGTATTTT.

This rearrangement joins TRBV7-2 to TRBJ2-3, with 9 bases identical to TRBD1. Per germline, CDR1 SGHTA and CDR2 FQGNSA. The CDR3 contains 15 residues. J was trimmed by 3 bases and V by 5 bases; bases with no gene match: 6. The CDR3 DNA follows: TGTGCCAGCAGCGTAGACAGGGGGAAGACAGATACGCAGTATTTT. Translating it yields CASSVDRGKTDTQYF.

At least ten counts were recorded for this clonotype. V is TRBV5-1 and J is TRBJ2-1, with TRBD1 as a possible D gene (5 bases). V dropped 1 base and J dropped 0 bases, with 8 bases sitting between them. The CDR3 contains 15 residues. Germline assignment: CDR1 SGHRS and CDR2 YFSETQ. The CDR3 region is CASSLQGTSYNEQFF. The CDR3 nucleotides are TGCGCCAGCAGCTTGCAGGGCACCTCCTACAATGAGCAGTTCTTC.

A few counts support this clonotype. This chain joins TRBV6-1 and TRBJ2-2; TRBD2 aligns across 8 bases. V lost 6 bases and J lost 3; bases outside the gene matches: 6. This CDR3 region has 15 residues. In germline, CDR1 is MNHNS, CDR2 SASEGT. The DNA for the CDR3 is TGTGCCAGCAGACCACTAGCGGAAGACACCGGGGAGCTGTTTTTT. Its protein is CASRPLAEDTGELFF.

The table lists this clonotype with a few counts. The chain uses TRBV20-1 and TRBJ2-3; 7 bases map to TRBD2. The CDR3 runs 11 residues. Germline V lookup: CDR1 DFQATT, CDR2 SNEGSKA (reference sequence). The chain's CDR3 is CSGLVGDTQYF. CDR3 coding DNA: TGCAGCGGACTAGTGGGTGATACGCAGTATTTT.

This clonotype was observed at least ten times. The V gene is TRBV20-1, the J gene TRBJ2-1; 11 bases agree with TRBD1. Germline loops: CDR1 DFQATT, CDR2 SNEGSKA (reference sequence). The CDR3 runs to 15 residues. J was trimmed by 8 bases and V by 2 bases; bases with no gene match: 8. This CDR3 reads CSARTGTGGFDEQFF. CDR3 nucleotides: TGCAGTGCTAGAACCGGGACAGGGGGTTTCGATGAGCAGTTCTTC.

V and J are TRBV2 and TRBJ1-5; 7 bases fit TRBD1. The CDR3 spans 16 residues. CDR1 and CDR2 (germline): SNHLY, FYNNEI. Germline trimming cut 0 bases from V and 1 base from J; bases unmatched to any gene: 3. In DNA, the CDR3 is TGTGCCAGCAGTGAAGCGCCGGGACAGAGCAATCAGCCCCAGCATTTT. Protein product: CASSEAPGQSNQPQHF.

This rearrangement joins TRBV10-3 to TRBJ1-1, with 9 bases fitting TRBD1. V shed 7 bases and J 2 bases; nucleotides not matched to a gene: 5. The V gene's germline CDR1 is ENHRY and CDR2 SYGVKD. The CDR3 covers 14 residues. CDR3 sequence: CAITRDRANTEAFF. The CDR3 nucleotides read TGTGCCATCACCAGGGACAGGGCAAACACTGAAGCTTTCTTT.

This clonotype was detected only a few times. The rearrangement uses TRBV4-2 and TRBJ2-2, with 9 bases aligning to TRBD2. V was pared by 8 bases and J by 6 bases, with 7 bases of the junction left unmatched. Germline CDR1 reads LGHNA; CDR2 reads YNFKEQ. This CDR3 has 14 residues. The CDR3 loop is CASLQTSGSGELFF. CDR3 DNA sequence: TGTGCCAGCCTCCAGACTAGCGGCTCCGGGGAGCTGTTTTTT.

This clonotype was detected ten times or more. V gene TRBV10-1 combines with J gene TRBJ2-3; D ambiguous. Trimming left V 5 bases short and J 3 bases short, with 18 bases between. CDR3 length: 16 amino acids. Looked up from germline, CDR1 is WNHNN and CDR2 is SYGVQD (reference sequence). Here the CDR3 DNA reads TGCGCCAGCAGTTCCGGACGGACCCTGGGGACAGATACGCAGTATTTT. It codes for CASSSGRTLGTDTQYF.

This clonotype showed up many times. V gene TRBV20-1 combines with J gene TRBJ2-1; 16 nucleotides align to TRBD2. CDR1 is DFQATT, CDR2 SNEGSKA, per germline (reference sequence). This CDR3 spans 17 amino acids. V was pared by 6 bases and J by 1 base, with 6 bases of the junction left unmatched. The CDR3 region has the DNA TGCAGTGCCGACGGGACTAGCGGGAGGGATTCCTACAATGAGCAGTTCTTC. Its translation: CSADGTSGRDSYNEQFF.

Only a few counts were recorded for this clonotype. The chain couples TRBV5-1 to TRBJ2-1; maybe TRBD2 (6 bases). Germline lookup yields CDR1 SGHRS and CDR2 YFSETQ. The CDR3 spans 15 residues. Trimming cost V 4 bases and J 3 bases, with 14 bases left between them. DNA for the CDR3: TGCGCCAGCAGCCGGACTATCGAGCACTACAATGAGCAGTTCTTC. Translating gives CASSRTIEHYNEQFF.